This TCR delta chain was found in a study of human gamma delta and Vdelta1 T cells (dated by TCRdb to 2016 to 2018). Some background on the complete study: In this study, the researchers looked at Delta One T cells, which are Vd1+ gamma-delta T cells, to see how well they work as cytotoxic effectors against acute myeloid leukemia.

Sequences TSWWSYY (CDR1) and QGS (CDR2) are obtained from the germline V gene. The CDR3 covers 17 residues, taking in both the cysteine and the phenylalanine. Of the read, only the CDR3 DNA is kept; its 51 bases are in frame from base 1. Trimming costs V 4 bases and J 0 bases, and their ends lie 18 bases apart. The library was obtained by PCR. The sequencing machine was an Illumina MiSeq. TCRdb called clones from the public reads with CATT, and repeated DNA sequences were later combined into one row. The sample table shows about 6,100 delta-chain clones, and roughly a tenth are seen once. The ten largest clones take up 12% to 15% of the sample. This clone is described as medium-sized (0.01 to 0.1%). Its antigen is not yet known. There are no base qualities to consult, and no much larger clone falls within one base. The sample holds other DNA sequences that translate to the same CDR3.

Material for sequencing was naive CD27+ Vdelta1 gamma-delta T cells from blood. The V and J genes are TRDV1 and TRDJ1; TRDD3 is possibly the D segment (6 matching bases). The TCR sequence derives from a human donor in good health. The nucleotides read TGTGCTCTTGGGGCCCGTAAAGGGGGACCGTACACCGATAAACTCATCTTT. It translates as CALGARKGGPYTDKLIF.